The 15 T cell receptor beta chains presented below share a single source sample, sequenced in a study of blood T cell repertoires in COVID-19 (dated by TCRdb to about 2020). Preparation of the library involved the immunoSEQ multiplex PCR assay. What TCRdb holds here is the immuneACCESS table cut down to in-frame rearrangements. Part of the clones is not present; checked against another copy, under half of the missing clones reflect an unresolved V gene, and the others are unexplained. Counted in this sample were about 130,000 clones; roughly 80% of them appeared once. The top ten clones comprise roughly 5% of the sample. Sequences were obtained from peripheral blood. The receptor source for this set is a man between 60 and 75 years old with acute or convalescent COVID-19.

V is TRBV18 and J is TRBJ1-5; 10 bases line up with TRBD1. The CDR3 has 15 amino acids. CDR1 and CDR2 from the germline V gene are KGHSH and LQKENI. The ends lost 4 bases at V and 2 bases at J; junction bases unmatched: 2. The CDR3 DNA reads TGTGCCAGCTCACAAGGGACAGGGGGCAATCAGCCCCAGCATTTT. Translated: CASSQGTGGNQPQHF.

This sequence joins TRBV18 and TRBJ1-2; 7 bases agree with TRBD1. CDR1 KGHSH and CDR2 LQKENI come from the germline V gene. The CDR3 loop spans 15 amino acids. Unmatched junction bases numbered 10, after V lost 3 bases and J lost 6 bases. The CDR3 sequence: CASSPPAGGLHGYTF. The CDR3 DNA is TGTGCCAGCTCACCTCCGGCAGGGGGACTTCATGGCTACACCTTC.

The chain couples TRBV11-2 to TRBJ1-1; D possibly corresponds to TRBD1 (6 bases). Trimming cost V 6 bases and J 5 bases, with 16 bases left between them. The CDR3 contains 14 residues. CDR1 is SGHAT and CDR2 is FQNNGV in the germline V gene. The DNA of the CDR3 is TGTGCCAGCAGTTCGTACACAGGGAAGACTGAAGCTTTCTTT. Translation gives CASSSYTGKTEAFF.

The CDR3 reads CASDPRDSKNIQYF. CDR3 coding DNA: TGTGCCAGTGACCCCCGGGACAGTAAAAACATTCAGTACTTC. The chain employs TRBV19 and TRBJ2-4, with 7 bases matching TRBD1. V shed 8 bases and J 4 bases; nucleotides not matched to a gene: 8. The CDR3 is 14 amino acids. Germline V gives CDR1 LNHDA, CDR2 SQIVND (reference sequence).

This chain joins TRBV2 and TRBJ2-3; 9 nucleotides align to TRBD1. CDR1 and CDR2 from the germline V gene are SNHLY and FYNNEI. CDR3 length: 15 amino acids. With 3 bases clipped from V and 1 base from J, the junction kept 2 bases outside the gene matches. The CDR3: CASSEDRGGTDTQYF. The CDR3 DNA follows: TGTGCCAGCAGTGAGGACAGGGGAGGCACAGATACGCAGTATTTT.

The chain employs TRBV21-1 and TRBJ2-7; the table's D call, TRBD2, was not checked against the DNA. TRBV21-1 is a documented pseudogene. This CDR3 is 18 amino acids long. CDR3 nucleotide sequence: TGTGCCAGCAGCCCTGAGCAAGCTGGGGACTCAAGTACCTACGAGCAGTACTTC. Its translation: CASSPEQAGDSSTYEQYF.

The chain has TRBV28 and TRBJ2-1; D might be TRBD2 (7 bases). The CDR3 is made up of 15 amino acids. Trimming stripped 3 bases from V and 5 bases from J, with 14 bases between. CDR1 is MDHEN and CDR2 is SYDVKM in the germline V gene. Here the CDR3 reads CASSFGGLINNEQFF. The CDR3 bases are TGTGCCAGCAGTTTCGGGGGGCTGATTAACAATGAGCAGTTCTTC.

The chain has TRBV5-5 and TRBJ2-1; D is unresolved. Germline V CDR1 and CDR2: SGHKS, YYEKEE (reference sequence). The CDR3 runs 14 residues. Between the trimmed V and J ends, which lost 0 bases and 3 bases, there was a span of 7 bases. Here the CDR3 reads CASSLVNSYNEQFF. The CDR3 DNA follows: TGTGCCAGCAGCTTGGTGAACAGCTACAATGAGCAGTTCTTC.

This chain joins TRBV27 and TRBJ1-2; D gene uncertain. Germline values: CDR1 MNHEY, CDR2 SMNVEV (reference sequence). The ends were cut back, 5 bases at V and 4 bases at J, with 14 bases in the middle. The CDR3 length is 14 residues. The DNA for the CDR3 is TGTGCCAGCAGTCCCACTGCGGCAGTCTATGGCTACACCTTC. Its protein is CASSPTAAVYGYTF.

J is TRBJ2-1 and V is TRBV7-8; 10 nucleotides align to TRBD2. Germline CDR1 and CDR2: SGHVS and FQNEAQ. V lost 5 bases, J lost 6 bases, and 7 bases stayed unmatched. The CDR3 is 15 residues long. The CDR3 DNA sequence: TGTGCCAGCAGCCCCACCGGGACTAGCGTCAATGAGCAGTTCTTC. As protein: CASSPTGTSVNEQFF. Looking up the rest from reference TRBV7-8 and TRBJ2-1 gives the full variable domain: GAGVSQSPRYKVAKRGQDVALRCDPISGHVSLFWYQQALGQGPEFLTYFQNEAQLDKSGLPSDRFFAERPEGSVSTLKIQRTQQEDSAVYLCASSPTGTSVNEQFFGPGTRLTVL.

This clone was seen only once. This chain joins TRBV19 and TRBJ1-2; 8 bases match TRBD1. This CDR3 is 14 amino acids long. CDR1 is LNHDA, CDR2 SQIVND, per germline (reference sequence). Unmatched junction bases numbered 13, after V lost 8 bases and J lost 8 bases. This chain's CDR3 is CASEPAGTGMGYTF. CDR3 nucleotide sequence: TGTGCCAGTGAGCCGGCCGGGACAGGAATGGGCTACACCTTC.

This chain uses TRBV27 with TRBJ2-3; 15 positions match TRBD2. The germline V gene has CDR1 MNHEY and CDR2 SMNVEV (reference sequence). The CDR3 length is 17 residues. Trimming cost V 3 bases and J 4 bases; bases outside gene matches: 5. The CDR3 reads CASSLGLAGGPADTQYF. Here the CDR3 DNA reads TGTGCCAGCAGTTTGGGACTAGCGGGGGGTCCGGCAGATACGCAGTATTTT.

The V call is TRBV7-8, the J call TRBJ1-2, with D tentatively TRBD1 (5 bases). V lost 1 base and J 1 base, leaving 10 bases between the germline ends. CDR3 size: 15 residues. The germline V gene encodes CDR1 SGHVS and CDR2 FQNEAQ. The CDR3 loop is CASSLDAGINYGYTF. CDR3 DNA sequence: TGTGCCAGCAGCTTAGATGCAGGGATTAACTATGGCTACACCTTC.

The rearrangement uses TRBV9 and TRBJ2-5, with D possibly being TRBD1 (5 bases). Looked up from germline, CDR1 is SGDLS and CDR2 is YYNGEE. This CDR3 spans 14 amino acids. Trimming took 2 bases from V and 9 from J, leaving 17 bases between them. CDR3 bases: TGTGCCAGCAGCGTCTTATCTGGGGAAGGGGCCCAGTACTTC. Its protein is CASSVLSGEGAQYF.

This clone was detected only once. CDR3 sequence reads: CASTDSGTQFF. CDR3 DNA sequence: TGTGCCAGCACAGACAGCGGGACTCAGTTCTTC. This chain links TRBV6-5 with TRBJ2-1; 7 nucleotides line up with TRBD2. Trimming took 7 bases from V and 13 from J; bases not matched to a gene: 7. The CDR3 has 11 residues. CDR1 MNHEY and CDR2 SVGAGI come from the germline V gene.